Listed here are 14 T cell receptor beta chains from one sample, sequenced in a study of CD8+ T cells in alopecia areata. The treatment was: oral pan-JAK inhibitor, 5-10 mg twice daily. It was cDNA, reverse transcribed from extracted RNA, that served as the sequencing template. The method was immunoSEQ multiplex PCR; TCRdb's version includes in-frame clones alone and lacks a portion of them. The sample lists a few hundred thousand clones, around 65% occurring once. This specimen consisted of CD4+ T cells sorted from blood, obtained around week 46, from a patient treated with tofacitinib. These receptors were taken from a human donor with alopecia areata.

The chain uses TRBV5-1 and TRBJ1-1; weak D call: TRBD1 (5 bases). Germline assignment: CDR1 SGHRS and CDR2 YFSETQ. The CDR3 loop spans 14 amino acids. V dropped 4 bases and J dropped 2 bases, with 12 bases sitting between them. DNA of the CDR3: TGCGCCAGCAGCCTCGGGACGTTTAACACTGAAGCTTTCTTT. Encoded protein: CASSLGTFNTEAFF. Variable domain in full (rest from reference TRBV5-1 and TRBJ1-1): KAGVTQTPRYLIKTRGQQVTLSCSPISGHRSVSWYQQTPGQGLQFLFEYFSETQRNKGNFPGRFSGRQFSNSRSEMNVSTLELGDSALYLCASSLGTFNTEAFFGQGTRLTVV.

This chain connects TRBV27 to TRBJ1-1; D unresolved. Deletions cut 0 bases from V and 8 bases from J, with 16 bases between. CDR1 MNHEY and CDR2 SMNVEV come from the germline V gene (reference sequence). CDR3 size: 15 residues. The chain's CDR3 is CASSLSSPDSREAFF. For the CDR3, the DNA is TGTGCCAGCAGTTTATCGAGTCCCGACTCTCGCGAAGCTTTCTTT.

V is TRBV7-2 and J is TRBJ2-5; D assignment may be TRBD1 or TRBD2 (5 bases each). Germline V CDR1 and CDR2: SGHTA, FQGNSA. The length of the CDR3 is 12 residues. Trimming cost V 6 bases and J 1 base, with 6 bases left between them. CDR3 DNA sequence: TGTGCCAGCAGGAGGGGCCAAGAGACCCAGTACTTC. Translation gives CASRRGQETQYF. The whole variable domain, remainder taken from reference TRBV7-2 and TRBJ2-5, is GAGVSQSPSNKVTEKGKDVELRCDPISGHTALYWYRQSLGQGLEFLIYFQGNSAPDKSGLPSDRFSAERTGGSVSTLTIQRTQQEDSAVYLCASRRGQETQYFGPGTRLLVL.

The chain uses TRBV5-1 and TRBJ2-2; no firm D call. The germline V and J ends were trimmed by 0 bases and 10 bases, with 10 bases remaining between them. The CDR3 is 13 residues long. Germline V lookup: CDR1 SGHRS, CDR2 YFSETQ. Written as DNA, the CDR3 is TGCGCCAGCAGCTTGGGATTATACGCGGAGCTGTTTTTT. Protein: CASSLGLYAELFF.

J is TRBJ2-7 and V is TRBV10-1, with unresolved D. V was clipped by 3 bases and J by 6 bases, with 9 bases between them. This CDR3 contains 12 residues. Per germline, CDR1 WNHNN and CDR2 SYGVQD (reference sequence). As DNA, the CDR3 is TGCGCCAGCAGTGATCCGTTTAGCGAGCAGTACTTC. It is translated as CASSDPFSEQYF.

This clone was observed a few times. The J gene is TRBJ1-1, the V gene TRBV5-1; D is ambiguous. Trimming stripped 4 bases from V and 1 base from J, with 14 bases between. Germline assignment: CDR1 SGHRS and CDR2 YFSETQ. The CDR3 has 15 amino acids. The CDR3 coding sequence is TGCGCCAGCAGCGTGGCCCCCCGGGAGAACACTGAAGCTTTCTTT. It encodes CASSVAPRENTEAFF.

The chain couples TRBV7-2 to TRBJ1-1; possible D gene TRBD1, 5 bases. CDR1 is SGHTA and CDR2 is FQGNSA in the germline V gene. The CDR3 covers 15 residues. V lost 5 bases and J 3 bases, leaving 16 bases between the germline ends. The CDR3 region is CASSPQGGGYTEAFF. The CDR3 bases are TGTGCCAGCAGCCCGCAGGGCGGCGGATACACTGAAGCTTTCTTT.

This clone was counted ten times or more. The V gene is TRBV11-2, the J gene TRBJ2-5, with TRBD2 identical over 11 bases. With 5 bases clipped from V and 9 bases from J, the junction kept 8 bases outside the gene matches. The V gene's germline CDR1 is SGHAT and CDR2 FQNNGV. The CDR3 has 14 residues. DNA for the CDR3: TGTGCCAGCAGCCTAGGGACTAGCGGCAGGGCCCAGTACTTC. Amino acid sequence: CASSLGTSGRAQYF.

CDR3 bases: TGTGCCAGCAGCCTACACTCTCTAGCGGGGTTCACAGATACGCAGTATTTT. Translation gives CASSLHSLAGFTDTQYF. V gene TRBV7-2 combines with J gene TRBJ2-3, with TRBD2 identical over 9 bases. This CDR3 region has 17 residues. Germline values: CDR1 SGHTA, CDR2 FQGNSA. With V trimmed by 5 bases and J by 2 bases, 11 bases remained unmatched.

The V and J genes are TRBV14 and TRBJ1-1; D possibly corresponds to TRBD1 (5 bases). CDR3 length equals 15 residues. The V end lost 2 bases, the J end lost 0 bases, and 10 bases lay between the germline ends. CDR1 and CDR2 (germline): SGHDN, FVKESK. DNA for the CDR3: TGTGCCAGCAGCCAAAAGGGACGGTTGAACACTGAAGCTTTCTTT. Amino acids: CASSQKGRLNTEAFF.

Regarding this clone: Other DNA sequences in this specimen translate into the identical CDR3. The chain employs TRBV20-1 and TRBJ2-5; D remains ambiguous. The CDR3 is made up of 11 amino acids. Germline V lookup: CDR1 DFQATT, CDR2 SNEGSKA (reference sequence). V lost 3 bases and J lost 5, with 7 bases in between. CDR3 in amino acids: CSARLGETQYF. The CDR3 DNA is TGCAGTGCTAGGTTGGGGGAGACCCAGTACTTC.

The chain joins TRBV15 to TRBJ2-3; D not certain. The V gene's germline CDR1 is LNHNV and CDR2 YYDKDF (reference sequence). Trimming shortened V by 4 bases and J by 9 bases, and 11 bases separated the two germline ends. The CDR3 covers 12 residues. The CDR3 sequence is CATSMLMDTQYF. In DNA, the CDR3 is TGTGCCACCAGCATGTTAATGGACACGCAGTATTTT.

In DNA, the CDR3 is TGTGCCTGGATTCCCCCACCGGCCGTAGGAGATGGCTACACCTTC. Protein sequence: CAWIPPPAVGDGYTF. The chain is built from TRBV30 and TRBJ1-2, with unresolved D. The ends were cut back, 4 bases at V and 6 bases at J, with 21 bases in the middle. CDR3 size: 15 residues. Germline CDR1 reads GTSNPN; CDR2 reads SVGIG (reference sequence).

The rearrangement uses TRBV7-8 and TRBJ2-1; TRBD2 matches 8 bases. CDR1 and CDR2 from the germline V gene are SGHVS and FQNEAQ. The V gene end was trimmed by 3 bases and the J gene end by 1 base; junction bases not matched to a gene: 5. The CDR3 consists of 16 residues. The CDR3 protein is CASSFLGGVSYNEQFF. The CDR3 nucleotides read TGTGCCAGCAGCTTCCTCGGGGGGGTGTCCTACAATGAGCAGTTCTTC.